The 23 T cell receptor beta chains given below trace back to one sample, sequenced in a study of blood T cell repertoires in COVID-19. The data were produced by immunoSEQ multiplex PCR, yet TCRdb's version contains in-frame clones alone and is incomplete. Found here are about 140,000 clones, approximately 91% of them singletons; the top ten hold approximately 1.8%. Sequencing used peripheral blood. These receptors all come from a man aged 65 to 79 with acute or convalescent COVID-19.

The chain uses TRBV28 and TRBJ1-3; TRBD1 aligns across 7 bases. This CDR3 has 16 residues. The J segment lost 4 bases and the V segment lost 3 bases, leaving 9 bases of the junction unmatched. Germline loops: CDR1 MDHEN, CDR2 SYDVKM. The CDR3 sequence: CASSFDRVALGNTIYF. In DNA form, the CDR3 reads TGTGCCAGCAGTTTCGACAGGGTGGCCTTAGGAAACACCATATATTTT.

Written as DNA, the CDR3 is TGCGCCAGCAGCGGGACTAGCGGGGGTAGCTCCTACGAGCAGTACTTC. Protein: CASSGTSGGSSYEQYF. This chain joins TRBV5-1 and TRBJ2-7; 14 bases are a match to TRBD2. The CDR3 spans 16 residues. Germline V gene sequence: CDR1 SGHRS, CDR2 YFSETQ. The J segment lost 0 bases and the V segment lost 4 bases, leaving 3 bases of the junction unmatched.

This chain uses TRBV6-2 or TRBV6-3 with TRBJ1-2, with D uncertain. V was trimmed by 5 bases and J by 3 bases, leaving 16 bases between them. The CDR3 length is 15 residues. Germline V gene data show CDR1 as MNHEY and CDR2 as SVGEGT. CDR3 sequence: CASSQRGGSDYGYTF. As DNA, the CDR3 is TGTGCCAGCAGTCAACGGGGAGGGTCCGACTATGGCTACACCTTC.

The chain has TRBV30 and TRBJ2-1; the match to TRBD2 covers 9 bases. The J segment lost 8 bases and the V segment lost 0 bases, leaving 8 bases of the junction unmatched. CDR3 length: 15 residues. CDR1 and CDR2 (germline): GTSNPN, SVGIG (reference sequence). The CDR3 nucleotides read TGTGCCTGGAGTGTACTAGGCGGGAGGGCCGATGAGCAGTTCTTC. Its protein is CAWSVLGGRADEQFF.

Regarding this clone: A read error may account for a junction end that differs from germline. The CDR3 spells CASTVWDSPRGF. In nucleotides, the CDR3 is TGTGCCAGCACCGTTTGGGACAGCCCTCGGGGCTTT. This sequence joins TRBV7-9 and TRBJ1-1, with TRBD1 identical over 7 bases. Germline loops: CDR1 SEHNR, CDR2 FQNEAQ (reference sequence). CDR3 size: 12 residues.

This rearrangement joins TRBV27 to TRBJ2-2, with 8 bases lining up with TRBD2. This CDR3 is built from 16 residues. V lost 5 bases and J lost 6; bases outside the gene matches: 11. The germline V gene has CDR1 MNHEY and CDR2 SMNVEV (reference sequence). CDR3 bases: TGTGCCAGCAGTGCTACTACGGGAGGGCCCTCCGGGGAGCTGTTTTTT. Translated, it gives CASSATTGGPSGELFF.

The gene calls are TRBV7-9 and TRBJ1-4, with TRBD1 as a possible D gene (5 bases). The V end was cut by 5 bases, the J end by 8 bases, with 12 bases between. This CDR3 region has 13 residues. The germline V gene has CDR1 SEHNR and CDR2 FQNEAQ (reference sequence). CDR3 amino acids: CASSDRAGEKLFF. The CDR3 coding sequence is TGTGCCAGCAGCGACAGAGCAGGAGAAAAACTGTTTTTT. Together with reference TRBV7-9 and TRBJ1-4, the CDR3 gives the full variable domain: DTGVSQNPRHKITKRGQNVTFRCDPISEHNRLYWYRQTLGQGPEFLTYFQNEAQLEKSRLLSDRFSAERPKGSFSTLEIQRTEQGDSAMYLCASSDRAGEKLFFGSGTQLSVL.

The J gene is TRBJ1-5, the V gene TRBV5-1; D is unclear. CDR3 length: 13 amino acids. V lost 0 bases, J lost 3 bases, and 4 bases lay in between. The V gene's germline CDR1 is SGHRS and CDR2 YFSETQ. CDR3: CASSLGYNQPQHF. CDR3 coding DNA: TGCGCCAGCAGCTTGGGCTACAATCAGCCCCAGCATTTT.

The chain carries TRBV10-1 and TRBJ2-7; 12 nucleotides agree with TRBD1. Germline V gene lookup returns CDR1 WNHNN and CDR2 SYGVQD (reference sequence). V lost 2 bases, J lost 7 bases, and 6 bases stayed unmatched. CDR3 size: 15 residues. CDR3 DNA: TGCGCCAGCAGTGAGACGGGACAGGGGGCGCCGGAGCAGTACTTC. It specifies CASSETGQGAPEQYF.

The chain recombines TRBV18 with TRBJ1-1; D ambiguous. CDR1 KGHSH and CDR2 LQKENI come from the germline V gene. V was cut by 0 bases and J by 4 bases, with 12 bases left in between. This CDR3 contains 15 residues. The CDR3 loop is CASSPPFEGSTEAFF. The DNA for the CDR3 is TGTGCCAGCTCACCACCCTTCGAGGGTAGCACTGAAGCTTTCTTT.

The chain combines TRBV2 with TRBJ1-2, with unresolved D. Germline assignment: CDR1 SNHLY and CDR2 FYNNEI. V was pared by 6 bases and J by 13 bases, with 18 bases between. The CDR3 is 12 residues long. The chain's CDR3 is CASSLGTARGTF. The CDR3 DNA sequence: TGTGCCAGCAGCCTCGGAACCGCCCGGGGCACCTTC.

The gene calls are TRBV2 and TRBJ1-5, with a possible D match to TRBD1 (6 bases). Trimming left V 5 bases short and J 3 bases short, with 11 bases between. The CDR3 covers 14 residues. Germline V CDR1 and CDR2: SNHLY, FYNNEI. The CDR3: CASSPDSPNQPQHF. The CDR3 region has the DNA TGTGCCAGCAGTCCGGACAGCCCCAATCAGCCCCAGCATTTT.

V usage is TRBV28 and J usage is TRBJ2-7; no reliable D call. The V and J ends lost 7 bases and 12 bases respectively, with 16 bases between them. CDR1 and CDR2 (germline): MDHEN, SYDVKM. This CDR3 spans 11 amino acids. CDR3 loop: CASTLIGELYF. In nucleotides, the CDR3 is TGTGCCAGCACCTTGATCGGAGAACTGTACTTC. Drawing the rest from reference TRBV28 and TRBJ2-7, the complete variable domain is DVKVTQSSRYLVKRTGEKVFLECVQDMDHENMFWYRQDPGLGLRLIYFSYDVKMKEKGDIPEGYSVSREKKERFSLILESASTNQTSMYLCASTLIGELYFGPGTRLTVT.

The chain couples TRBV7-2 to TRBJ1-1; D unresolved. V was pared by 6 bases and J by 4 bases, with 18 bases between. The germline gives CDR1 SGHTA, CDR2 FQGNSA. The CDR3 is made up of 15 amino acids. The CDR3 is CASSSMLWAGTEAFF. The CDR3 nucleotides read TGTGCCAGCAGTTCCATGTTGTGGGCGGGCACTGAAGCTTTCTTT.

V is TRBV7-9 and J is TRBJ2-7; 7 bases are shared with TRBD1. Unmatched junction bases numbered 7, after V lost 5 bases and J lost 3 bases. CDR1 is SEHNR and CDR2 is FQNEAQ in the germline V gene (reference sequence). The CDR3 loop spans 14 amino acids. The chain's CDR3 is CASSPGQEYYEQYF. Written as DNA, the CDR3 is TGTGCCAGCAGCCCCGGACAGGAGTACTACGAGCAGTACTTC.

The chain links TRBV12-3 or TRBV12-4 to TRBJ1-1; D call uncertain. The CDR3 contains 13 residues. This chain's CDR3 is CATLRSMNTEAFF. The CDR3 region has the DNA TGTGCTACTTTGCGGAGCATGAACACTGAAGCTTTCTTT.

The chain couples TRBV25-1 to TRBJ1-2; TRBD1 matches 9 bases. Germline CDR1 MGHDK, CDR2 SYGVNS. The CDR3 spans 16 residues. The V gene end was trimmed by 1 base and the J gene end by 5 bases; junction bases not matched to a gene: 8. In DNA form, the CDR3 reads TGTGCCAGCAGTGAATTAAAGGGACAGGGAAGATATGGCTACACCTTC. Its translation is CASSELKGQGRYGYTF.

This chain uses TRBV5-1 with TRBJ2-3; 8 bases map to TRBD1. Unmatched junction bases numbered 4, after V lost 3 bases and J lost 1 base. The germline gives CDR1 SGHRS, CDR2 YFSETQ. The CDR3 loop spans 15 amino acids. The CDR3 bases are TGCGCCAGCAGCTCCCGGGACAGGCGCACAGATACGCAGTATTTT. The encoded protein is CASSSRDRRTDTQYF.

The chain recombines TRBV7-8 with TRBJ2-5; D may be TRBD1 (5 bases). The germline V gene has CDR1 SGHVS and CDR2 FQNEAQ. This CDR3 comprises 17 residues. Trimming removed 5 bases at V and 4 bases at J, with 23 bases between. The DNA for the CDR3 is TGTGCCAGCAGCACAGATCAGCCGGGTCCCCAGGGAGAGACCCAGTACTTC. Translating gives CASSTDQPGPQGETQYF.

The chain is built from TRBV6-6 and TRBJ2-5; 12 nucleotides line up with TRBD1. Losses at the gene ends were 6 bases for V and 9 bases for J; bases not matched to a gene: 5. This CDR3 comprises 13 residues. Germline-derived CDR1 and CDR2 are MNHNY and SVGAGI (reference sequence). This chain's CDR3 is CASSYGTGGPQYF. As DNA, the CDR3 is TGTGCCAGCAGCTACGGGACAGGGGGCCCCCAGTACTTC.

The chain joins TRBV3-1 (or the pseudogene TRBV3-2) to TRBJ2-7, with 7 bases aligning to TRBD2. The V gene end was trimmed by 4 bases and the J gene end by 2 bases; junction bases not matched to a gene: 8. Germline assignment: CDR1 LGHDT and CDR2 YNNKEL (reference sequence). This CDR3 region has 15 residues. The CDR3 coding sequence is TGTGCCAGCAGCCGTCTAGGGACTAAAGCCTACGAGCAGTACTTC. Protein product: CASSRLGTKAYEQYF.

J is TRBJ2-7 and V is TRBV6-4; 11 bases match TRBD2. V trimming: 2 bases; J trimming: 2 bases; junction bases outside the gene matches: 5. Germline CDR1 is MRHNA and CDR2 is SNTAGT. The CDR3 totals 16 residues. Here the CDR3 reads CASSDDSGGAAYEQYF. DNA of the CDR3: TGTGCCAGCAGTGACGATAGCGGGGGGGCCGCCTACGAGCAGTACTTC.

The V and J genes are TRBV7-9 and TRBJ2-2; D may be TRBD2 (6 bases). The germline gives CDR1 SEHNR, CDR2 FQNEAQ (reference sequence). This CDR3 is 17 amino acids long. V was shortened by 2 bases and J by 5 bases, with 18 bases between the two germline ends. The CDR3 here is CASSLLGGLALTGELFF. The CDR3 DNA follows: TGTGCCAGCAGCTTATTAGGAGGTCTAGCGCTGACCGGGGAGCTGTTTTTT.